This T cell receptor beta chain was documented in a study of shared clonotypes between healthy human individuals. Assay: immunoSEQ multiplex PCR; the TCRdb copy retains only in-frame clones and omits some. The data contain some 1.1 million clones, 70% to 85% of them singletons. V was clipped by 2 bases and J by 2 bases, with 9 bases between them. The CDR3 spans 14 residues. Germline CDR1 is SEHNR and CDR2 is FQNEAQ (reference sequence). This receptor was identified in a man in his late teens or twenties in good health. Some clones in this sample may be carry-over from other donors' samples. The sequencing input was memory CD4+ T cells from PBMCs. The subset: CD45RA-negative fraction. The chain combines TRBV7-9 with TRBJ1-1, with D unresolved. Here the CDR3 DNA reads TGTGCCAGCAGCTTACTCATCCTTAACACTGAAGCTTTCTTT. Translation: CASSLLILNTEAFF.